The rows below give T cell receptor beta chains drawn from one sample of a study of T cells expressing NK-cell markers. One entry per CDR3 protein, without DNA, is what TCRdb gives after re-calling the 5' RACE reads. The sample's table shows hundreds of thousands of distinct CDR3 sequences. Sequenced: blood T cells: a sorted CD56 or NKG2C T cell subset, CD4+ or CD8+ T cells, or bulk PBMC T cells (not recorded which). The receptors here all came from a woman between 18 and 69 years old in good health. The CDR3 runs from the conserved cysteine through the conserved F or W.

v_call	j_call	cdr3_aa
TRBV4-3	TRBJ2-1	CASSQDGGVADNEQFF
TRBV30	TRBJ1-2	CAWSRDTNQGGYTF
TRBV19	TRBJ2-2	CASTTLHSGELFF
TRBV12-3/TRBV12-4	TRBJ1-2	CASTQQGFYGYTF
TRBV27	TRBJ1-2	CASAHATGSYGYTF
TRBV7-3	TRBJ1-1	CASSLGGNAEAFF
TRBV20-1	TRBJ2-1	CSALGQGAYNEQFF
TRBV5-1	TRBJ1-1	CASSFPTPQGEAFF
TRBV27	TRBJ2-7	CASSFSHVVVPYEQYF
TRBV7-3	TRBJ2-2	CASSPRATDRELFF
TRBV9	TRBJ1-3	CASSPKRGAGNTIYF
TRBV4-3	TRBJ1-2	CASSQTSYGYTF
TRBV20-1	TRBJ1-2	CSVPDRTPGQGGSGRGYTF
TRBV11-3	TRBJ2-1	CASSLYREKNNEQFF
TRBV6-1	TRBJ2-7	CASRPFLQGEVYEQYF
TRBV7-9	TRBJ2-3	CASSLGNLRDNTDTQYF
TRBV20-1	TRBJ2-6	CSAPQAGANVLTF
TRBV23-1	TRBJ1-5	CASSRRGERNQPQHF
TRBV7-2	TRBJ2-2	CASSPGWAGELFF
TRBV7-2	TRBJ1-1	CASSFLGALNTEAFF
TRBV18	TRBJ2-7	CASAFSGEQYF
TRBV21-1	TRBJ2-2	CASSNNRAGELFF
TRBV5-1	TRBJ2-1	CASLVDSSSYNEQFF
TRBV5-1	TRBJ2-3	CASSETGRITDTQYF
TRBV5-1	TRBJ2-1	CASSKVYNEQFF
TRBV6-5	TRBJ2-1	CASSPTSDEQFF
TRBV7-6	TRBJ2-1	CASSFSLVTGEQFF
TRBV5-8	TRBJ2-7	CASSYQRGRREQYF
TRBV18	TRBJ2-7	CASSPATGPYEQYF
TRBV2	TRBJ2-3	CASRATGGDTQYF
TRBV7-2	TRBJ1-6	CASSPNRGWTLHF
TRBV12-3/TRBV12-4	TRBJ1-3	CASTLSGNTIYF
TRBV27	TRBJ2-3	CASSLSWARDTQYF
TRBV29-1	TRBJ2-5	CSAAGGRETQYF
TRBV6-5	TRBJ1-1	CASSWGKEEAFF
TRBV6-2/TRBV6-3	TRBJ2-7	CASTRGEAYEQYF
TRBV5-1	TRBJ2-1	CASSPASTANSYNEQFF